This entry describes one T cell receptor beta chain. Its target is not known. This sample is drawn from a study of cytomegalovirus exposure and HLA in healthy donors. Study information: Membership in the Caucasian-associated ancestry cluster was found for 81% of 398 genotyped donors. Notes on the study in general: Later analysis indicated greater clonal expansion among HLA-associated TCR beta chains than among equally common other chains. Donors belonging to an Asian-associated ancestry cluster reportedly showed fewer N-insertions in productive TCRs than the 666-donor mean, according to what a later analysis found.

Germline loops: CDR1 WNHNN, CDR2 SYGVQD (reference sequence). CDR3 length: 16 residues. V trimming: 3 bases; J trimming: 1 base; junction bases outside the gene matches: 5. Nominally healthy donors were sampled, though unrecorded immune exposures were likely. The PCR contained 60 Vbeta and 13 Jbeta primers. Sequencing used immunoSEQ multiplex PCR; TCRdb keeps in-frame clones, though not all of them. The data contain 150,000 to 200,000 clones, roughly 80% of them seen just once; the ten biggest clones take up under 0.85%. The sample taken for sequencing was PBMCs. The chain employs TRBV10-1 and TRBJ2-3; 9 bases line up with TRBD2. This receptor was identified in a boy between 10 and 17 years old in good health and CMV-seronegative. Here the CDR3 reads CASSDTSGFGTDTQYF. DNA of the CDR3: TGCGCCAGCAGTGATACTAGCGGGTTCGGCACAGATACGCAGTATTTT.